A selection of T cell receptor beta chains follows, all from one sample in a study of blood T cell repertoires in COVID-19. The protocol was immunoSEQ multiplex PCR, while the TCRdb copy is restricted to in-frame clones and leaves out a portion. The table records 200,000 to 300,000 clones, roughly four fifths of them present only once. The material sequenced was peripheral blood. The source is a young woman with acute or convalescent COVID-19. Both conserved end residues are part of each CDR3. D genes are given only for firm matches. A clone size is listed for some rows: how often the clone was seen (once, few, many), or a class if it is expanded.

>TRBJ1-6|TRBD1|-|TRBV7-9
TGTGCCAGCAGCCAAAAGAAGGGACAGGGGGATTACTCACCCCTCCACTTT
CASSQKKGQGDYSPLHF
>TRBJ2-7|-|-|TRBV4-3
TGCGCCAGCAGCCCACGAACGGGGATCTCCTACGAGCAGTACTTC
CASSPRTGISYEQYF
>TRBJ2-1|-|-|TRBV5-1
TGCGCCAGCAGCTTGGAAGTTGGCCCAAGTATTGAGCAGTTCTTC
CASSLEVGPSIEQFF
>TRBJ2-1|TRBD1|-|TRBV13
TGTGCCAGCAGGAGACCGGGACAGGGGGCCGGAGAGCAGTTCTTC
CASRRPGQGAGEQFF
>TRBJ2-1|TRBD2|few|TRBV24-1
TGTGCCACCAGCCCGGCTAGCGGGAGGGCCAATGAGCAGTTCTTC
CATSPASGRANEQFF
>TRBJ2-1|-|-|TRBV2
TGTGCCAGCAGTGAATTGGGCGGGTATAACAATGAGCAGTTCTTC
CASSELGGYNNEQFF
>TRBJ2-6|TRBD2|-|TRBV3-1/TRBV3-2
TGTGCCAGCAGCCAAAGACTAGCGGGAGGGTCTGGGGCCAACGTCCTGACTTTC
CASSQRLAGGSGANVLTF
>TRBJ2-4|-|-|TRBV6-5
TGTGCCAGCCGAGCGGAGGGAAACATTCAGTACTTC
CASRAEGNIQYF
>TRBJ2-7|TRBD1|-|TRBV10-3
TGTGCCATCAGTGAATGGGCAGGGGGCAACGAGCAGTACTTC
CAISEWAGGNEQYF
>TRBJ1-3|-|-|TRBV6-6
TGTGCCAGCAGTAAACTCTCGGGTAGCTCTGGAAACACCATATATTTT
CASSKLSGSSGNTIYF
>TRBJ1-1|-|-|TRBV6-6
TGTGCCAGCAGTCCCACCACCCAGGGACGGGGGGGGACTGAAGCTTTCTTT
CASSPTTQGRGGTEAFF
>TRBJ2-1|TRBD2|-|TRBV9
TGTGCCAGCAGCGCAAGTACGGTAGCGGGAGGGCCGTCGTATGAGCAGTTCTTC
CASSASTVAGGPSYEQFF
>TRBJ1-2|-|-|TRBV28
TGTGCCAACCACGACAGGCACTATGGCTACACCTTC
CANHDRHYGYTF
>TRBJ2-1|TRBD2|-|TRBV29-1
TGCAGCGTTGCGTTAGCGGGGGACCACAATGAGCAGTTCTTC
CSVALAGDHNEQFF
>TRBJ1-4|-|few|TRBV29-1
TGCAGCGTGAGAGGCGGGCTTAGGGATGAAAAACTGTTTTTT
CSVRGGLRDEKLFF
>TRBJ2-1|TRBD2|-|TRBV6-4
TGTGCCAGCAGTGACTCGCTAGCGGCCAATGAGCAGTTCTTC
CASSDSLAANEQFF
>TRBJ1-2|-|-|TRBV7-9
TGTGCCAGCAGCTTAGATGCCACTTCGGGAGGCAACTATGGCTACACCTTC
CASSLDATSGGNYGYTF
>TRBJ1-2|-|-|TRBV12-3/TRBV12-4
TGTGCCAGCAGTCCGGGACTAGATGGCTACACCTTC
CASSPGLDGYTF
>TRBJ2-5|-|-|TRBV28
TGTGCCAGCAGTCCCGCGGGGATGGGGACCCAGTACTTC
CASSPAGMGTQYF
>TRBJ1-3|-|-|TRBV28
TGTGCCAGCAGTTCCTTTCAGGGTAGCTCTGGAAACACCATATATTTT
CASSSFQGSSGNTIYF
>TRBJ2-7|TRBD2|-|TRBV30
TGTGCCTGTCACGGGGGGGGAAGTCCCTACGAGCAGTACTTC
CACHGGGSPYEQYF
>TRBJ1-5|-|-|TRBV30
TGTGCCTGGAGGGACAGTGACAATCAGCCCCAGCATTTT
CAWRDSDNQPQHF
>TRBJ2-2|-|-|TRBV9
TGTGCCAGCAGCGTAGATTGGGGCACTACCGAGAACACCGGGGAGCTGTTTTTT
CASSVDWGTTENTGELFF
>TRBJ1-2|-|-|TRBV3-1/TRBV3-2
TGTGCCAGCAGCCGCGGGGTAAAGGAGTATGGCTACACCTTC
CASSRGVKEYGYTF
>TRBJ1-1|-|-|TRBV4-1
TGCGCCAGCAGCCAGTCACCGGTCGGGAACACTGAAGCTTTCTTT
CASSQSPVGNTEAFF
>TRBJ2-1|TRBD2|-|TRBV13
TGTGCCAGCAGCTTCGGAGGGACTAGCGGGAGTGTTGAGCAGTTCTTC
CASSFGGTSGSVEQFF
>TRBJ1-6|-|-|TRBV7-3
TGTGCCAGCAGCCAGGGCTATAATTCACCCCTCCACTTT
CASSQGYNSPLHF
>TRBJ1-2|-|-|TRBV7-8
TGTGCCAGCAGCTTAGCGCTCGTGAGGGGCTACACCTTC
CASSLALVRGYTF
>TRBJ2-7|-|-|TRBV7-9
TGTGCCAGCAGCTTAACGCAGGGGACCTCCTACGAGCAGTACTTC
CASSLTQGTSYEQYF
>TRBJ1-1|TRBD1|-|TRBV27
TGTGCCAGCAGTTTCAGGGGGCCGGGCACTGAAGCTTTCTTT
CASSFRGPGTEAFF
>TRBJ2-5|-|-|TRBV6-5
TGTGCCAGCAGTTCTCAAGAGACCCAGTACTTC
CASSSQETQYF
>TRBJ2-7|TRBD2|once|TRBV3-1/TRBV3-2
TGTGCCAGCAGCCAAGAAAAGGGACTAGCAGGCGAGCAGTACTTC
CASSQEKGLAGEQYF
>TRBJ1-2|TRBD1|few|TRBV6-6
TGTGCCAGCAGTTCGACAGGGCCTGGCTACACCTTC
CASSSTGPGYTF
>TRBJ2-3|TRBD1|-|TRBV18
TGTGCCAGCTCACTCAGACAGGGTACAGATACGCAGTATTTT
CASSLRQGTDTQYF
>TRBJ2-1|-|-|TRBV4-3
TGCGCCAGCAGCCAATACGCAGGGTTAGGGAATGAGCAGTTCTTC
CASSQYAGLGNEQFF
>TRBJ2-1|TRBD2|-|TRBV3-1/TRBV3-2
TGTGCCAGCAGCCCGGGGGGGACTCTCTACAATGAGCAGTTCTTC
CASSPGGTLYNEQFF
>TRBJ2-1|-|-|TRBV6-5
TGTGCCAGCAGTTACGGCAGTAGCGTTGAGCAGTTCTTC
CASSYGSSVEQFF
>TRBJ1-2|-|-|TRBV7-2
TGTGCCAGCAGCCGGTATGGGGGGAACTATGGCTACACCTTC
CASSRYGGNYGYTF
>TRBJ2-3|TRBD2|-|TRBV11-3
TGTGCCAGCAGCTTAGATCATCCCCAAGCGGGGGGGGGCACAGATACGCAGTATTTT
CASSLDHPQAGGGTDTQYF
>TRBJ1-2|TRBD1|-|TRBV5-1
TGCGCCAGCAGCTTGATTGTGACAGGGATCAGCTATGGCTACACCTTC
CASSLIVTGISYGYTF
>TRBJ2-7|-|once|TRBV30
TGTGCCTGGAGTCGCCAGGGGCCTACCTACGAGCAGTACTTC
CAWSRQGPTYEQYF